Here is one T cell receptor beta chain with its context. Its antigen is not identified. The data originate from a study of cytomegalovirus exposure and HLA in healthy donors. Looking at the study overall: For the approximately 430 genotyped donors, approximately 82% fell within the Caucasian-associated ancestry cluster.

Whole-study findings and limits: The authors considered a cluster of highly shared sequence variants likely to be a sequencing artifact.

13 Jbeta primers and 60 Vbeta primers were used for the PCR. Sequencing was performed with immunoSEQ multiplex PCR; in TCRdb, only in-frame clones are kept and a portion is missing. The table includes about 120,000 clones, approximately 80% detected once. Sequenced sample: PBMCs. The TCR was taken from a man aged 40-55 years in good health and CMV-seropositive.

Here the CDR3 DNA reads TGTGCCAGCAGACAGGGTCTGGGCACCGGGGAGCTGTTTTTT. This codes for CASRQGLGTGELFF. This rearrangement joins TRBV5-4 to TRBJ2-2; TRBD1 is a possible D gene (6 bases). Germline CDR1 is SGHNT and CDR2 is YYREEE (reference sequence). Between the trimmed V and J ends, which lost 5 bases and 4 bases, there was a span of 12 bases. The CDR3 extends over 14 amino acids.